These T cell receptor beta chains were read from a single sample in a study of cytomegalovirus exposure and HLA in healthy donors. TCRdb keeps only in-frame clones here, not all; method: immunoSEQ multiplex PCR. Among 100,000 to 150,000 clones listed, 90% to 96% were seen once. The sample was PBMCs. The receptor source for this set is a man younger than 35 in good health and CMV-seronegative. CDR3s include the opening cysteine and the closing phenylalanine or tryptophan. Fields, in order: J gene, D gene, V gene, clone size, CDR3 protein, CDR3 DNA. A D gene is named only where the DNA matches it firmly. Size is stated for part of the rows, as once, few or many counts, or as a class when the clone is expanded.

TRBJ2-2,TRBD1,TRBV19,once,CASSQGQVSWDTGELFF,TGTGCCAGTAGTCAGGGACAGGTCTCCTGGGACACCGGGGAGCTGTTTTTT
TRBJ2-5,.,TRBV11-3,.,CASSYLPGERETQYF,TGTGCCAGCAGCTACCTCCCAGGGGAGCGGGAGACCCAGTACTTC
TRBJ2-2,TRBD2,TRBV5-1,.,CASSPWTSGAGEEFF,TGCGCCAGCAGCCCCTGGACTAGCGGGGCGGGCGAAGAGTTTTTT
TRBJ2-7,TRBD1,TRBV5-1,.,CASSLGNTGGSYEQYF,TGCGCCAGCAGCTTGGGGAACACAGGGGGGTCCTACGAGCAGTACTTC
TRBJ2-1,TRBD2,TRBV7-3,.,CASRSGGRNNEQFF,TGTGCCAGCAGGTCGGGAGGCCGGAACAATGAGCAGTTCTTC
TRBJ2-7,.,TRBV13,.,CASSHRQGGYEQYF,TGTGCCAGCAGCCACCGGCAGGGGGGATACGAGCAGTACTTC
TRBJ1-2,.,TRBV28,few,CASSGNYGYTF,TGTGCCAGCAGCGGTAACTATGGCTACACCTTC
TRBJ1-5,.,TRBV6-4,.,CASSETPNQPQHF,TGTGCCAGCAGTGAGACACCCAATCAGCCCCAGCATTTT
TRBJ2-7,TRBD1,TRBV5-1,.,CASSSGTVLNF,TGCGCCAGCAGCTCCGGGACAGTTTTAAACTTC
TRBJ2-1,TRBD2,TRBV5-4,.,CASSLEGGRGNEQFF,TGTGCCAGCAGCTTGGAAGGCGGGAGGGGCAATGAGCAGTTCTTC
TRBJ2-2,.,TRBV27,.,CASSLEPSNTGELFF,TGTGCCAGCAGTTTGGAGCCCTCAAACACCGGGGAGCTGTTTTTT
TRBJ2-7,.,TRBV5-1,.,CASSRGAGAPGEQYF,TGCGCCAGCAGCCGGGGGGCGGGAGCGCCGGGGGAGCAGTACTTC
TRBJ2-7,.,TRBV7-3,.,CASSPGGPYEQYF,TGTGCCAGCAGCCCTGGAGGACCCTACGAGCAGTACTTC